This entry lists 5 T cell receptor beta chains sequenced from one sample in a study of Ad26.COV2.S vaccination and SARS-CoV-2 variants (dated by TCRdb to the early 2020s). The time point label corresponds to: individuals recovered from natural SARS-CoV-2 infection. Library preparation employed the immunoSEQ multiplex PCR assay. The immuneACCESS repertoire file appears here via TCRdb, limited to in-frame rearrangements. These files lack a portion of the clones; in checked studies, under half of the deficit traces to unresolved V genes, and the cause of the others is not known. A total of over 85,000 clones appear in this sample, less than 85% of them only once. The top ten hold 17% of the sample. This specimen consisted of peripheral blood, obtained after recovery from COVID-19. The origin of the receptors is a human donor who had recovered from COVID-19.

The chain is built from TRBV5-6 and TRBJ2-1; 10 bases are a match to TRBD1. Trimming at V came to 4 bases and at J to 15 bases, leaving 10 bases not matched to a gene. In germline, CDR1 is SGHDT, CDR2 YYEEEE. The CDR3 is 13 amino acids. CDR3 nucleotide sequence: TGTGCCAGCAGCCTCATGCTTGACAGGGGGCTGTTCTTC. Translation: CASSLMLDRGLFF.

The chain combines TRBV2 with TRBJ2-5; TRBD2 might be the D (6 bases). The CDR3 has 13 amino acids. V lost 7 bases and J 2 bases, leaving 11 bases between the germline ends. From germline, CDR1 is SNHLY and CDR2 FYNNEI. CDR3 coding DNA: TGTGCCAGCAATGCGGGGATTCAAGAGACCCAGTACTTC. It codes for CASNAGIQETQYF.

The chain uses TRBV19 and TRBJ2-5; D possibly corresponds to TRBD2 (7 bases). Germline V CDR1 and CDR2: LNHDA, SQIVND (reference sequence). The CDR3 is 14 amino acids. Trimming shortened V by 10 bases and J by 4 bases, and 19 bases separated the two germline ends. CDR3 nucleotide sequence: TGTGCCACCAAGACCGGGGGGCCTGGAGAGACCCAGTACTTC. This encodes CATKTGGPGETQYF.

The chain combines TRBV9 with TRBJ2-3, with 10 positions matching TRBD1. CDR1 and CDR2 from the germline V gene are SGDLS and YYNGEE. V shed 7 bases, J shed 5 bases, and the junction held 19 bases outside the gene matches. The CDR3 totals 18 residues. As DNA, the CDR3 is TGTGCCAGCGGCCCCACGGACCGGGACAGGGGTATGAAAGATACGCAGTATTTT. Protein: CASGPTDRDRGMKDTQYF.

This clone was observed once. The chain links TRBV4-1 to TRBJ1-6; D possibly corresponds to TRBD1 (5 bases). The CDR3 spans 16 residues. CDR1 and CDR2 from the germline V gene are MGHRA and YSYEKL. V was trimmed by 3 bases and J by 0 bases, leaving 9 bases between them. CDR3 nucleotides: TGCGCCAGCAGCCACGGGGGGAGCTCCTATAATTCACCCCTCCACTTT. This gives the protein CASSHGGSSYNSPLHF.